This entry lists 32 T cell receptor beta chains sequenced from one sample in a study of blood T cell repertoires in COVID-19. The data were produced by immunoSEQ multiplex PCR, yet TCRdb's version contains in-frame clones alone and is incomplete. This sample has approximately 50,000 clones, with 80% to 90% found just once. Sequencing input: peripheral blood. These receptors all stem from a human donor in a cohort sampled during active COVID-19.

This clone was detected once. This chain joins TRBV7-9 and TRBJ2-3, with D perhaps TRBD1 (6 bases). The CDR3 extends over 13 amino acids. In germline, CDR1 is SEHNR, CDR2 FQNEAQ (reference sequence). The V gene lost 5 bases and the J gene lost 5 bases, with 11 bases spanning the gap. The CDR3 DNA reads TGTGCCAGCAGCCCAGGGGCGTTAGATACGCAGTATTTT. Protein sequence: CASSPGALDTQYF.

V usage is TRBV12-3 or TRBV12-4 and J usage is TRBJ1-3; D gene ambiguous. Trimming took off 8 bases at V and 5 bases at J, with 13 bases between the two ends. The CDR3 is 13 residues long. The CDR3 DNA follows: TGTGCCAGCGCCTCTGGAGGTAGAAACACCATATATTTT. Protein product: CASASGGRNTIYF.

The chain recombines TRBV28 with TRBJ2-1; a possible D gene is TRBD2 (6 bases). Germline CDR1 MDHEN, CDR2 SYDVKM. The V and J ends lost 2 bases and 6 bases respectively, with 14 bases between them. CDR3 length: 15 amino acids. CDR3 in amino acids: CASSLIGRSTNEQFF. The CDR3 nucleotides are TGTGCCAGCAGTTTAATTGGGAGGTCGACCAATGAGCAGTTCTTC.

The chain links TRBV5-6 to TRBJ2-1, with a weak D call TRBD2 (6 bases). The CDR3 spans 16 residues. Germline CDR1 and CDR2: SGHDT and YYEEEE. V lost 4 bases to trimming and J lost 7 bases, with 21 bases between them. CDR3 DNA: TGTGCCAGCAGCGACACGCGGGACCGCGGATGGAATGAGCAGTTCTTC. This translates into CASSDTRDRGWNEQFF.

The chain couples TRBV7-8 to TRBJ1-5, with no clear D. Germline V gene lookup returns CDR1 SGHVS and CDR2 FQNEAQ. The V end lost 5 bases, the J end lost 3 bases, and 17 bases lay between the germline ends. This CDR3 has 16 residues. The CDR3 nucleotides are TGTGCCAGCAGCGCCAAGAGGATTCCCCTCAATCAGCCCCAGCATTTT. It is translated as CASSAKRIPLNQPQHF.

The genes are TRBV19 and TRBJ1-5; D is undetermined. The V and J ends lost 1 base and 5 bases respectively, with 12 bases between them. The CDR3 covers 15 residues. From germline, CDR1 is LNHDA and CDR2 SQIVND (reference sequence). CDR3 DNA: TGTGCCAGTAGTATAGGCCCAGTGTTCGATCAGCCCCAGCATTTT. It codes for CASSIGPVFDQPQHF. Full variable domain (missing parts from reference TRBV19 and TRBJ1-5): DGGITQSPKYLFRKEGQNVTLSCEQNLNHDAMYWYRQDPGQGLRLIYYSQIVNDFQKGDIAEGYSVSREKKESFPLTVTSAQKNPTAFYLCASSIGPVFDQPQHFGDGTRLSIL.

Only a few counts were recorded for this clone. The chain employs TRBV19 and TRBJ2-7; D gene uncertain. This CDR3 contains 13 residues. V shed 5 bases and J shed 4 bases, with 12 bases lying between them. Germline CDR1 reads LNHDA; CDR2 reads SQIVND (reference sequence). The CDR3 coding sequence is TGTGCCAGTAGTCGGCTAGAAGCGTACGAGCAGTACTTC. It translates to CASSRLEAYEQYF. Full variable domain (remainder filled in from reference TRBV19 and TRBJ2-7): DGGITQSPKYLFRKEGQNVTLSCEQNLNHDAMYWYRQDPGQGLRLIYYSQIVNDFQKGDIAEGYSVSREKKESFPLTVTSAQKNPTAFYLCASSRLEAYEQYFGPGTRLTVT.

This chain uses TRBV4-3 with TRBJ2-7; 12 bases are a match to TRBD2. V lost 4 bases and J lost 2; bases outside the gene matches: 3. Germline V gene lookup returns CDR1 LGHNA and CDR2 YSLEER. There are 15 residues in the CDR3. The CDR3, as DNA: TGCGCCAGCAGCCCGAGGACTAGCGGGGCCTACGAGCAGTACTTC. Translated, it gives CASSPRTSGAYEQYF.

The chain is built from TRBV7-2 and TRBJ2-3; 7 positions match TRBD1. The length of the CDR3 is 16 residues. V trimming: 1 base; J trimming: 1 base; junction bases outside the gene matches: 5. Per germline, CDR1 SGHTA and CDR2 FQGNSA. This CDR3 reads CASSLVSQGGTDTQYF. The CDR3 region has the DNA TGTGCCAGCAGCTTAGTTTCGCAGGGGGGCACAGATACGCAGTATTTT.

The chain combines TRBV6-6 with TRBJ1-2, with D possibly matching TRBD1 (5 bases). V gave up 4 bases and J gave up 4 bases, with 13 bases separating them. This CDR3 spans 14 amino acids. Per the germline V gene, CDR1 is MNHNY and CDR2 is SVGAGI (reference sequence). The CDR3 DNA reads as TGTGCCAGCAGTTTGCAGGGAGGTGCCTATGGCTACACCTTC. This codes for CASSLQGGAYGYTF.

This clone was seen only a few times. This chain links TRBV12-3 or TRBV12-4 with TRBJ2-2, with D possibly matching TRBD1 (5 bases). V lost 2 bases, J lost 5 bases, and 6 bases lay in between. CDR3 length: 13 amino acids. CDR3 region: CASSLRTTGELFF. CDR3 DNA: TGTGCCAGCAGTTTAAGGACAACCGGGGAGCTGTTTTTT.

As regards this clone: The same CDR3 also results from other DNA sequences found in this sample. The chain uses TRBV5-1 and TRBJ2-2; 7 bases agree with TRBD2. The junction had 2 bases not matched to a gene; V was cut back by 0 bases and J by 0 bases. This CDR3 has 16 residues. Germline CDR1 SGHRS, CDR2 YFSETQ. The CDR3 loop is CASSLAGGTNTGELFF. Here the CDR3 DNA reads TGCGCCAGCAGCTTGGCGGGAGGTACGAACACCGGGGAGCTGTTTTTT.

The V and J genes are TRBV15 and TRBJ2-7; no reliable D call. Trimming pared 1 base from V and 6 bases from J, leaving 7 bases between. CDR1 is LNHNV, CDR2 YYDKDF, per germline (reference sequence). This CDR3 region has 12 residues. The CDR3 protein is CATSRGYGEQYF. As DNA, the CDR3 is TGTGCCACCAGCAGAGGCTACGGCGAGCAGTACTTC.

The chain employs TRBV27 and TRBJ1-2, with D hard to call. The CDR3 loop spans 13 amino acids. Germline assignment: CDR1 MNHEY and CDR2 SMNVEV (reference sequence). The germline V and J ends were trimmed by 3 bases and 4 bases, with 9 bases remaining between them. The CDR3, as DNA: TGTGCCAGCAGTTTGGAGGGCTTCTATGGCTACACCTTC. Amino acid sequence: CASSLEGFYGYTF.

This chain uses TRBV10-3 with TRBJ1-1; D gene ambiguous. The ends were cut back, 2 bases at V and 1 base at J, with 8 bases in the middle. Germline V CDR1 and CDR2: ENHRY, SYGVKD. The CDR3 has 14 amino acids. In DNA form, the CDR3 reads TGTGCCATCAGTGAGGAGGACTGGAACACTGAAGCTTTCTTT. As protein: CAISEEDWNTEAFF.

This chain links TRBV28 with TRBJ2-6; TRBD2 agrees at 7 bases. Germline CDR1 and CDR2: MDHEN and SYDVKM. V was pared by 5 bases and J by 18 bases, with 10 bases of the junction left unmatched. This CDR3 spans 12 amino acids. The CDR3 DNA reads TGTGCCAGCAGTCCCCGGGGGGTGCCCGCGACTTTC. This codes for CASSPRGVPATF.

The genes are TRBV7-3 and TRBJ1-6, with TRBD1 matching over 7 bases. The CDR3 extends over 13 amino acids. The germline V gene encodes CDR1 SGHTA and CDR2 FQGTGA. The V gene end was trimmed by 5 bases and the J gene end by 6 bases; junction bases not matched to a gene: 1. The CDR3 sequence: CASSRDSNSPLHF. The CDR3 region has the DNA TGTGCCAGCAGCCGGGACAGTAATTCACCCCTCCACTTT.

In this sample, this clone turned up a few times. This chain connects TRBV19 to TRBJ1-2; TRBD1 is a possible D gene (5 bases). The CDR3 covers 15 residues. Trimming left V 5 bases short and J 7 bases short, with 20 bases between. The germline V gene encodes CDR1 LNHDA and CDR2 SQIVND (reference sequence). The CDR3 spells CASSPLEQEASGYTF. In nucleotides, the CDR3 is TGTGCCAGTAGTCCTCTCGAACAGGAAGCGAGTGGCTACACCTTC.

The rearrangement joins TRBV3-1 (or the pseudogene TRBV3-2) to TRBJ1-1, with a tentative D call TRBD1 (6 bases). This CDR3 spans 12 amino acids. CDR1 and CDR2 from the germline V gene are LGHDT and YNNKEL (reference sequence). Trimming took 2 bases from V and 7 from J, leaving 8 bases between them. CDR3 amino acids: CASSQSTGEAFF. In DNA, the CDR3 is TGTGCCAGCAGCCAATCGACAGGTGAAGCTTTCTTT.

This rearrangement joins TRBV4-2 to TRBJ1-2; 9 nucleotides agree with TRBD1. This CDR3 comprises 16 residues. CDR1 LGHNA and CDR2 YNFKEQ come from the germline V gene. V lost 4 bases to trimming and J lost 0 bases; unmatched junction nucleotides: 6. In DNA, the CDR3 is TGTGCCAGCAGCCCTCAGGGACAGGGTGCTAACTATGGCTACACCTTC. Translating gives CASSPQGQGANYGYTF.

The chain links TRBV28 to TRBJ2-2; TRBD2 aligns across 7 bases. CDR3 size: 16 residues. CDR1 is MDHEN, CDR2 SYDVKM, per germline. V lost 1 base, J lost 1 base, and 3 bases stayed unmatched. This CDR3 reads CASSLSPSGNTGELFF. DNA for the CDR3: TGTGCCAGCAGTTTATCCCCTAGCGGGAACACCGGGGAGCTGTTTTTT.

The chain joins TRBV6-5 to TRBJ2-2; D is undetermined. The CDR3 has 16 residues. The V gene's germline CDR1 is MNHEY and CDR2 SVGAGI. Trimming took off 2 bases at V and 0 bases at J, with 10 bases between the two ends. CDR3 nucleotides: TGTGCCAGCAGTTACGTCCCTCTTTCGAACACCGGGGAGCTGTTTTTT. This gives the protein CASSYVPLSNTGELFF.

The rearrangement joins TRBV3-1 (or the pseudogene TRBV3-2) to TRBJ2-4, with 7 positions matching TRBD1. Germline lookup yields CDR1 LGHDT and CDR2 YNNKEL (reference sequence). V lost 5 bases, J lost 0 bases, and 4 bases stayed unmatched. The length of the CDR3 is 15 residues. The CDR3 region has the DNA TGTGCCAGCAGCACAGGGGAACGAGCCAAAAACATTCAGTACTTC. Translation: CASSTGERAKNIQYF.

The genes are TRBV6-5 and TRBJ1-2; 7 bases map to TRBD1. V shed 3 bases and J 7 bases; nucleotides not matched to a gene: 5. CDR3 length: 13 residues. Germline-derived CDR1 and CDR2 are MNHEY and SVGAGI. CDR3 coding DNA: TGTGCCAGCAGTTATGTGGAGGGGGCTGGCTACACCTTC. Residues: CASSYVEGAGYTF.

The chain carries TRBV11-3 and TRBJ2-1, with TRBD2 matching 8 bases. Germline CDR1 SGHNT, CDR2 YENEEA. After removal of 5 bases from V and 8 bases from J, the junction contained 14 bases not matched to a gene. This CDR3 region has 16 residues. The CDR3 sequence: CASSPRSGSVSDEQFF. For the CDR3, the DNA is TGTGCCAGCAGCCCGCGGAGCGGGAGTGTTTCCGATGAGCAGTTCTTC.

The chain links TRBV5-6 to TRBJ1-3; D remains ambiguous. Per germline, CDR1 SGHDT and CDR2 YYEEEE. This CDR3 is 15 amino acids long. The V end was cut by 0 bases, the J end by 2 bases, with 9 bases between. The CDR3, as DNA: TGTGCCAGCAGCTTGGCCGGGGTTGCTGGAAACACCATATATTTT. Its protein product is CASSLAGVAGNTIYF.

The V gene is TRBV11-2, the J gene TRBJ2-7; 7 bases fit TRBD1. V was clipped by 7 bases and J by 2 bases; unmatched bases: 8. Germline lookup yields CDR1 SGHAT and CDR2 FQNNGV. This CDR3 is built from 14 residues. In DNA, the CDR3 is TGTGCCAGCAACTCACAGGGGTCCGCCTACGAGCAGTACTTC. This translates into CASNSQGSAYEQYF. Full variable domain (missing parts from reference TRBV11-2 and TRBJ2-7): EAGVAQSPRYKIIEKRQSVAFWCNPISGHATLYWYQQILGQGPKLLIQFQNNGVVDDSQLPKDRFSAERLKGVDSTLKIQPAKLEDSAVYLCASNSQGSAYEQYFGPGTRLTVT.

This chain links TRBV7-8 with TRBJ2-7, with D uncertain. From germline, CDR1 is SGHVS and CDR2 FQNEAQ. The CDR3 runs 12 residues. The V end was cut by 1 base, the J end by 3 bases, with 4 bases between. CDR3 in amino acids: CASSLDYYEQYF. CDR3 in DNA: TGTGCCAGCAGCTTAGACTACTACGAGCAGTACTTC.

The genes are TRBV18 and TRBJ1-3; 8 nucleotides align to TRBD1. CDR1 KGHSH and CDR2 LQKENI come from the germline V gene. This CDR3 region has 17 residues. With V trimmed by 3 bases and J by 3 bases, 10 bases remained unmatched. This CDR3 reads CASSPLDRAAYGNTIYF. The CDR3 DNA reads TGTGCCAGCTCACCCCTGGACAGGGCCGCGTATGGAAACACCATATATTTT.

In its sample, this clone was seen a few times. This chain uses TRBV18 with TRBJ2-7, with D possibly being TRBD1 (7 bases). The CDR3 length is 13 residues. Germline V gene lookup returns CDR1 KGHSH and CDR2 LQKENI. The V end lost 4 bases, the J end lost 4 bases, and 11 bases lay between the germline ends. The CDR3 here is CASSLQGGYEQYF. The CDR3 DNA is TGTGCCAGCTCACTGCAGGGGGGTTACGAGCAGTACTTC.

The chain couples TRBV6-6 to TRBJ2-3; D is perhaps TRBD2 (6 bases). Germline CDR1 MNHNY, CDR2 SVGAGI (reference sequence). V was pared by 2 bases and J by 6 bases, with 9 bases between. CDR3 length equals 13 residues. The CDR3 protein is CASSYPAGDTQYF. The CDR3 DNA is TGTGCCAGCAGTTACCCGGCGGGGGATACGCAGTATTTT.

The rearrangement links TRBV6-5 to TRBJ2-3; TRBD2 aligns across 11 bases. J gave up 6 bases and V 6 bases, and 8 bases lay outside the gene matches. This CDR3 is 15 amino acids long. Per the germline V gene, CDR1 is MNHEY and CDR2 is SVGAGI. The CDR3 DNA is TGTGCCAGCAGCAATAGCGGGGGGGTCGAGGATACGCAGTATTTT. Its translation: CASSNSGGVEDTQYF.